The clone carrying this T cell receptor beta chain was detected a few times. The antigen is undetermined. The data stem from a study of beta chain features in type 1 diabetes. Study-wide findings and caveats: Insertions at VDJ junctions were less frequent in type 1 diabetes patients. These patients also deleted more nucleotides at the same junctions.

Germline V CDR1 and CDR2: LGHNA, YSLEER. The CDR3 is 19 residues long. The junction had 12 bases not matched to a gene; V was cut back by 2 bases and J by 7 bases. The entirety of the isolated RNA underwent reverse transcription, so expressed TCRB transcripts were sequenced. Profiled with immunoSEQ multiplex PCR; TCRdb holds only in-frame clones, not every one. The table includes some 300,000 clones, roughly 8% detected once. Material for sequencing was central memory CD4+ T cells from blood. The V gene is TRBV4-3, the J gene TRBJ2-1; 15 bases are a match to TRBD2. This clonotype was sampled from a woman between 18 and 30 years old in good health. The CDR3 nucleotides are TGCGCCAGCAGCCAAAGGACTAGCGGGGGGGCGTTAAATAAGAATGAGCAGTTCTTC. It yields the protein CASSQRTSGGALNKNEQFF.